The 32 T cell receptor beta chains reported below all come from one sample, sequenced in a study of graft-versus-host responses after intestinal transplantation. The antigens for these receptors are not known. The data were produced by immunoSEQ multiplex PCR, yet TCRdb's version contains in-frame clones alone and is incomplete. The sample has roughly 100,000 clones, roughly 87% seen once. This specimen was unstimulated CD4+ T cells sorted from spleen or lymph node cells, taken before intestinal transplant. Source of these receptors: a human donor who received an intestinal transplant.

This chain uses TRBV5-1 with TRBJ2-3; 12 bases map to TRBD2. V was pared by 0 bases and J by 4 bases, with 3 bases of the junction left unmatched. Germline values: CDR1 SGHRS, CDR2 YFSETQ. The CDR3 has 16 amino acids. The CDR3 spells CASSLALAGGPDTQYF. CDR3 in DNA: TGCGCCAGCAGCTTGGCCCTAGCGGGAGGGCCAGATACGCAGTATTTT.

The chain has TRBV9 and TRBJ2-7; TRBD2 agrees at 8 bases. CDR1 SGDLS and CDR2 YYNGEE come from the germline V gene. The CDR3 has 16 residues. The trim removed 3 bases at V and 2 bases at J, leaving 10 bases unmatched. The CDR3 loop reads CASSGGPRTSPYEQYF. The DNA of the CDR3 is TGTGCCAGCAGCGGAGGCCCCAGGACTAGCCCCTACGAGCAGTACTTC.

This chain links TRBV5-1 with TRBJ2-5, with 7 bases matching TRBD2. Germline assignment: CDR1 SGHRS and CDR2 YFSETQ. V gave up 1 base and J gave up 5 bases; unmatched junction bases: 11. This CDR3 comprises 16 residues. DNA for the CDR3: TGCGCCAGCAGCTTGATGGTTAGCGGGTCAGAGGAGACCCAGTACTTC. Encoded protein: CASSLMVSGSEETQYF.

This clone was counted a single time. The CDR3 loop is CASGRGAYEQYF. The CDR3 DNA sequence: TGTGCCAGCGGTCGGGGGGCCTACGAGCAGTACTTC. This chain uses TRBV7-9 with TRBJ2-5, with 7 positions matching TRBD2. The J call may be in error: the DNA end matches TRBJ2-7 better. CDR1 is SEHNR, CDR2 FQNEAQ, per germline (reference sequence). The CDR3 is made up of 12 amino acids.

The CDR3 bases are TGCGCCAGCCGGATCCTTTTGGGGAGCGGGGATACGCAGTATTTT. The encoded protein is CASRILLGSGDTQYF. The gene calls are TRBV10-2 and TRBJ2-3; a weak D match, TRBD2 (6 bases). Trimming took 8 bases from V and 6 from J, leaving 21 bases between them. The CDR3 is 15 amino acids. Per the germline V gene, CDR1 is WSHSY and CDR2 is SAAADI.

CDR3 sequence reads: CASQITGGNRELFF. CDR3 bases: TGCGCCAGCCAAATAACAGGGGGCAACAGGGAGCTGTTTTTT. This sequence joins TRBV5-1 and TRBJ2-2; TRBD1 agrees at 9 bases. Germline CDR1 and CDR2: SGHRS and YFSETQ. Trimming removed 7 bases from V and 9 bases from J; junction bases left unmatched: 10. The length of the CDR3 is 14 residues.

The chain joins TRBV27 to TRBJ1-4; 7 bases are a match to TRBD1. The J segment lost 5 bases and the V segment lost 7 bases, leaving 10 bases of the junction unmatched. The germline CDR1 and CDR2 sequences are MNHEY and SMNVEV (reference sequence). CDR3 length: 15 residues. The CDR3 nucleotides are TGTGCCAGCAAAACCCCACAGGGGAAAAATGAAAAACTGTTTTTT. The encoded protein is CASKTPQGKNEKLFF. The whole variable domain, filled in from reference TRBV27 and TRBJ1-4, reads EAQVTQNPRYLITVTGKKLTVTCSQNMNHEYMSWYRQDPGLGLRQIYYSMNVEVTDKGDVPEGYKVSRKEKRNFPLILESPSPNQTSLYFCASKTPQGKNEKLFFGSGTQLSVL.

The chain recombines TRBV28 with TRBJ2-1; D may be TRBD2 (6 bases). V was clipped by 6 bases and J by 0 bases, with 12 bases between them. CDR1 MDHEN and CDR2 SYDVKM come from the germline V gene. This CDR3 comprises 15 residues. The chain's CDR3 is CASRSLGGSYNEQFF. The CDR3 DNA reads as TGTGCCAGCAGATCCCTCGGGGGCTCCTACAATGAGCAGTTCTTC.

As regards this clone: The sample has other DNA sequences that encode this CDR3 too. The rearrangement joins TRBV7-9 to TRBJ2-2; D gene unclear. This CDR3 has 13 amino acids. In germline, CDR1 is SEHNR, CDR2 FQNEAQ (reference sequence). With 1 base removed from V and 5 bases from J, the gap between germline ends came to 5 bases. The CDR3 DNA follows: TGTGCCAGCAGCTTAGACATAACCGGGGAGCTGTTTTTT. Its protein is CASSLDITGELFF.

This chain links TRBV29-1 with TRBJ2-5; tentatively, D is TRBD1 (5 bases). The CDR3 sequence is 12 residues long. Germline V gene lookup returns CDR1 SQVTM and CDR2 ANQGSEA. V lost 3 bases to trimming and J lost 6 bases, with 11 bases between them. DNA of the CDR3: TGCAGCGTTGACTGGGGCCGGAAGACCCAGTACTTC. The encoded protein is CSVDWGRKTQYF.

V is TRBV28 and J is TRBJ2-7; TRBD2 might be the D (5 bases). This CDR3 region has 16 residues. Germline V gene sequence: CDR1 MDHEN, CDR2 SYDVKM. V was cut by 5 bases and J by 6 bases, with 23 bases left in between. CDR3 sequence (DNA): TGTGCCAGCAGTGCGCCTGCCGGGCCCCGGGGATCCGAGCAGTACTTC. This sequence encodes CASSAPAGPRGSEQYF. The full variable domain, in which reference TRBV28 and TRBJ2-7 provide the parts outside the CDR3, is DVKVTQSSRYLVKRTGEKVFLECVQDMDHENMFWYRQDPGLGLRLIYFSYDVKMKEKGDIPEGYSVSREKKERFSLILESASTNQTSMYLCASSAPAGPRGSEQYFGPGTRLTVT.

J is TRBJ1-2 and V is TRBV18; TRBD1 aligns across 8 bases. The CDR3 spans 17 residues. The V gene end was trimmed by 3 bases and the J gene end by 8 bases; junction bases not matched to a gene: 17. The germline V gene has CDR1 KGHSH and CDR2 LQKENI. The CDR3 DNA reads as TGTGCCAGCTCACCGCTAAAAACAGGGGGACCCACGGGAGGCTACACCTTC. Its translation is CASSPLKTGGPTGGYTF. The full variable domain, with the rest looked up from reference TRBV18 and TRBJ1-2, is NAGVMQNPRHLVRRRGQEARLRCSPMKGHSHVYWYRQLPEEGLKFMVYLQKENIIDESGMPKERFSAEFPKEGPSILRIQQVVRGDSAAYFCASSPLKTGGPTGGYTFGSGTRLTVV.

This clone was detected a few times. This chain connects TRBV5-1 to TRBJ2-1; 7 nucleotides line up with TRBD1. Per the germline V gene, CDR1 is SGHRS and CDR2 is YFSETQ. The CDR3 has 15 amino acids. V trimming: 3 bases; J trimming: 5 bases; junction bases outside the gene matches: 8. The CDR3 DNA sequence: TGCGCCAGCAGCTACCCCCGGGACAGTGACAATGAGCAGTTCTTC. Protein sequence: CASSYPRDSDNEQFF. The whole variable domain, filled in from reference TRBV5-1 and TRBJ2-1, reads KAGVTQTPRYLIKTRGQQVTLSCSPISGHRSVSWYQQTPGQGLQFLFEYFSETQRNKGNFPGRFSGRQFSNSRSEMNVSTLELGDSALYLCASSYPRDSDNEQFFGPGTRLTVL.

The rearrangement joins TRBV15 to TRBJ2-7; maybe TRBD2 (5 bases). The CDR3 contains 15 residues. V was cut by 0 bases and J by 1 base, with 10 bases left in between. Germline loops: CDR1 LNHNV, CDR2 YYDKDF (reference sequence). CDR3 loop: CATSRDPRESYEQYF. In nucleotides, the CDR3 is TGTGCCACCAGCAGAGATCCGAGGGAGTCCTACGAGCAGTACTTC.

The chain combines TRBV6-6 with TRBJ2-1, with a weak D call TRBD2 (5 bases). Germline CDR1 is MNHNY and CDR2 is SVGAGI (reference sequence). The CDR3 covers 14 residues. Trimming shortened V by 10 bases and J by 0 bases, and 13 bases separated the two germline ends. The CDR3 spells CATYRGNSYNEQFF. Written as DNA, the CDR3 is TGTGCCACATACCGGGGAAACTCCTACAATGAGCAGTTCTTC.

The CDR3 reads CASSIGPRGRETQYF. Written as DNA, the CDR3 is TGTGCCAGTAGTATAGGCCCCAGGGGTAGAGAGACCCAGTACTTC. This chain connects TRBV19 to TRBJ2-5; D is perhaps TRBD1 (6 bases). Trimming shortened V by 1 base and J by 4 bases, and 13 bases separated the two germline ends. Germline V gives CDR1 LNHDA, CDR2 SQIVND (reference sequence). The CDR3 contains 15 residues.

The V gene is TRBV27, the J gene TRBJ2-7; D is ambiguous. CDR1 is MNHEY, CDR2 SMNVEV, per germline (reference sequence). With 4 bases removed from V and 2 bases from J, the gap between germline ends came to 15 bases. The CDR3 extends over 15 amino acids. For the CDR3, the DNA is TGTGCCAGCAGTTCCGGGCCCTTAGTTGCCTACGAGCAGTACTTC. This translates into CASSSGPLVAYEQYF.

The rearrangement joins TRBV7-9 to TRBJ2-1; TRBD2 matches 13 bases. CDR1 and CDR2 (germline): SEHNR, FQNEAQ (reference sequence). The CDR3 is 15 amino acids. V was pared by 1 base and J by 12 bases, with 6 bases of the junction left unmatched. The CDR3 nucleotides read TGTGCCAGCAGCTTAGGGACTAGCGGGAGCGCGACGCAGTTCTTC. As protein: CASSLGTSGSATQFF. Looking up the rest from reference TRBV7-9 and TRBJ2-1 gives the full variable domain: DTGVSQNPRHKITKRGQNVTFRCDPISEHNRLYWYRQTLGQGPEFLTYFQNEAQLEKSRLLSDRFSAERPKGSFSTLEIQRTEQGDSAMYLCASSLGTSGSATQFFGPGTRLTVL.

The J gene is TRBJ1-5, the V gene TRBV28, with D unresolved. Germline CDR1 is MDHEN and CDR2 is SYDVKM. This CDR3 region has 15 residues. V lost 7 bases and J 3 bases, leaving 16 bases between the germline ends. This CDR3 reads CASTPRTGSNQPQHF. The CDR3, as DNA: TGTGCCAGCACCCCACGGACGGGGTCCAATCAGCCCCAGCATTTT.

The CDR3 DNA reads TGTGCCAGCAGTTTATTTAGCGGGGGGCGAAACACCGGGGAGCTGTTTTTT. This sequence encodes CASSLFSGGRNTGELFF. This chain uses TRBV27 with TRBJ2-2, with TRBD2 matching over 10 bases. The CDR3 length is 17 residues. Germline V gives CDR1 MNHEY, CDR2 SMNVEV (reference sequence). Unmatched junction bases numbered 4, after V lost 1 base and J lost 2 bases.

J is TRBJ1-5 and V is TRBV7-2; 7 bases are shared with TRBD1. CDR3 size: 16 residues. With V trimmed by 1 base and J by 6 bases, 9 bases remained unmatched. Germline loops: CDR1 SGHTA, CDR2 FQGNSA. The CDR3 DNA reads TGTGCCAGCAGCTTAGTGGGAGGGGGCGGCAGTCAGCCCCAGCATTTT. Translation gives CASSLVGGGGSQPQHF. The entire variable domain, with the rest obtained from reference TRBV7-2 and TRBJ1-5, is as follows: GAGVSQSPSNKVTEKGKDVELRCDPISGHTALYWYRQSLGQGLEFLIYFQGNSAPDKSGLPSDRFSAERTGGSVSTLTIQRTQQEDSAVYLCASSLVGGGGSQPQHFGDGTRLSIL.

The CDR3 here is CASSLMGSGRVKTQYF. CDR3 DNA sequence: TGTGCCAGCAGCTTAATGGGTAGCGGGAGGGTAAAGACCCAGTACTTC. V gene TRBV7-2 combines with J gene TRBJ2-5; TRBD2 matches 11 bases. The trim removed 2 bases at V and 6 bases at J, leaving 8 bases unmatched. This CDR3 is 16 amino acids long. The germline gives CDR1 SGHTA, CDR2 FQGNSA.

The gene calls are TRBV5-4 and TRBJ2-3; D not certain. The CDR3 has 12 residues. The V and J ends lost 3 bases and 4 bases respectively, with 6 bases between them. Germline CDR1 and CDR2: SGHNT and YYREEE (reference sequence). As DNA, the CDR3 is TGTGCCAGCAGCTCCCTAGCAGATACGCAGTATTTT. It specifies CASSSLADTQYF.

In nucleotides, the CDR3 is TGTGCCAGCAGTGATGTGCGGGACTACAATGAGCAGTTCTTC. As protein: CASSDVRDYNEQFF. The chain has TRBV2 and TRBJ2-1; a possible D gene is TRBD2 (6 bases). The CDR3 has 14 residues. Trimming pared 3 bases from V and 3 bases from J, leaving 9 bases between. CDR1 SNHLY and CDR2 FYNNEI come from the germline V gene.

The chain joins TRBV7-9 to TRBJ2-3; TRBD2 matches 11 bases. Unmatched junction bases numbered 6, after V lost 5 bases and J lost 2 bases. This CDR3 region has 16 residues. Germline V CDR1 and CDR2: SEHNR, FQNEAQ (reference sequence). The CDR3 loop reads CASSQGLAVFTDTQYF. The DNA for the CDR3 is TGTGCCAGCAGCCAGGGACTAGCGGTTTTCACAGATACGCAGTATTTT.

The CDR3 protein is CASTRTGTGGTGELFF. The CDR3, as DNA: TGCGCCAGCACCCGAACCGGGACAGGAGGCACCGGGGAGCTGTTTTTT. The rearrangement joins TRBV5-1 to TRBJ2-2; 8 nucleotides agree with TRBD1. Germline V gives CDR1 SGHRS, CDR2 YFSETQ. The CDR3 consists of 16 residues. V lost 6 bases, J lost 4 bases, and 11 bases stayed unmatched. Together with reference TRBV5-1 and TRBJ2-2, the CDR3 gives the full variable domain: KAGVTQTPRYLIKTRGQQVTLSCSPISGHRSVSWYQQTPGQGLQFLFEYFSETQRNKGNFPGRFSGRQFSNSRSEMNVSTLELGDSALYLCASTRTGTGGTGELFFGEGSRLTVL.

This chain joins TRBV15 and TRBJ2-7; the D gene is possibly TRBD2 (5 bases). The CDR3 is made up of 15 amino acids. V lost 0 bases, J lost 2 bases, and 11 bases lay in between. Germline CDR1 LNHNV, CDR2 YYDKDF (reference sequence). The CDR3 loop reads CATSRDGELAYEQYF. CDR3 bases: TGTGCCACCAGCAGAGATGGCGAACTAGCCTACGAGCAGTACTTC.

In DNA form, the CDR3 reads TGTGCCTCCGTTTGGGGAGCTGGGGCCAACGTCCTGACTTTC. Protein sequence: CASVWGAGANVLTF. J is TRBJ2-6 and V is TRBV30; TRBD2 is a possible D gene (5 bases). Germline-derived CDR1 and CDR2 are GTSNPN and SVGIG (reference sequence). V was trimmed by 7 bases and J by 2 bases, leaving 12 bases between them. The CDR3 runs to 14 residues.

The rearrangement uses TRBV5-1 and TRBJ2-2; no clear D. Trimming removed 5 bases at V and 2 bases at J, with 10 bases between. CDR3 length: 14 amino acids. Germline V gene sequence: CDR1 SGHRS, CDR2 YFSETQ. In nucleotides, the CDR3 is TGCGCCAGCAGGTGGGCAGCAAACACCGGGGAGCTGTTTTTT. Translated: CASRWAANTGELFF.

This chain joins TRBV10-1 and TRBJ2-5, with 8 bases fitting TRBD2. Germline values: CDR1 WNHNN, CDR2 SYGVQD (reference sequence). V lost 3 bases, J lost 4 bases, and 7 bases stayed unmatched. There are 15 residues in the CDR3. CDR3 amino acids: CASSDLSGGPETQYF. The CDR3 DNA follows: TGCGCCAGCAGTGACCTAAGCGGGGGCCCAGAGACCCAGTACTTC.

The chain employs TRBV29-1 and TRBJ1-1, with unresolved D. The CDR3 consists of 13 residues. CDR1 and CDR2 (germline): SQVTM, ANQGSEA. V lost 2 bases and J 0 bases, leaving 7 bases between the germline ends. The CDR3 DNA sequence: TGCAGCGTTGAACGAGTAATGAACACTGAAGCTTTCTTT. Translation: CSVERVMNTEAFF.

CDR3 nucleotide sequence: TGTGCCATCAGCCCCGGGACTAGCGGTAACAATGAGCAGTTCTTC. This encodes CAISPGTSGNNEQFF. This chain joins TRBV10-3 and TRBJ2-1, with 11 bases fitting TRBD2. Germline CDR1 reads ENHRY; CDR2 reads SYGVKD. V lost 6 bases to trimming and J lost 5 bases; unmatched junction nucleotides: 6. This CDR3 contains 15 residues.